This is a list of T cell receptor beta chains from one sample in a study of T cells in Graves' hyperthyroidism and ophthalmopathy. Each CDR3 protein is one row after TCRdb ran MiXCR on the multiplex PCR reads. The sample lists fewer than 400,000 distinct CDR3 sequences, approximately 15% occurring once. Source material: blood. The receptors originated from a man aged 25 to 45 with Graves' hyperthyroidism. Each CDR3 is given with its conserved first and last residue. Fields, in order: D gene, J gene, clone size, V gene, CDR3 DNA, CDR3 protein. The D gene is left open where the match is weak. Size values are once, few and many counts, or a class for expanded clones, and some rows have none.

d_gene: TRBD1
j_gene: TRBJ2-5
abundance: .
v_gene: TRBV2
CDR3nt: TGTGCCAGCAGTCCACCCCTGGGGACAGCGAAAGAGACCCGGTACTTC
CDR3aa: CASSPPLGTAKETRYF

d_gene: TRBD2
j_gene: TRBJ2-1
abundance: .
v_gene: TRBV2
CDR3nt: TGTGCCAGCAGGGATCCGGGACTAGCGAGGTACAATGAGCAGTTCTTC
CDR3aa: CASRDPGLARYNEQFF

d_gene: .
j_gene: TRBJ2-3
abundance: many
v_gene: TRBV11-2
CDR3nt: TGTGCCAGCAGCCCGGGGGTAGATACGCAGTATTTT
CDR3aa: CASSPGVDTQYF

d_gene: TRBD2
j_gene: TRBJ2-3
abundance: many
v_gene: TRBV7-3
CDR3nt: TGTGCCAGCAGCCCGGGACTAGCGGGAGATACGCAGTATTTT
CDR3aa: CASSPGLAGDTQYF

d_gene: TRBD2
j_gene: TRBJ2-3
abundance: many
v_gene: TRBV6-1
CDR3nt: TGTGCCAGCAGCCCACTAGCGCTTAGCACAGATACGCAGTATTTT
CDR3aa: CASSPLALSTDTQYF

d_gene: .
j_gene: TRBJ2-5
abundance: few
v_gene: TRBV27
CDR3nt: TGTGCCAGCAGCCTACTTTTGGGTGCGGAGACCCAGTACTTC
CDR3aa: CASSLLLGAETQYF

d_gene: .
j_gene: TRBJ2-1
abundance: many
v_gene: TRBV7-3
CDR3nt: TGTGCCAGCAGCTTAACGAGCGGCTACTCCTACAATGAGCAGTTCTTC
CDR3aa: CASSLTSGYSYNEQFF

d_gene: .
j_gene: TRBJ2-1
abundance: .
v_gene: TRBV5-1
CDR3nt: TGCGCCAGCAGCTCCAACAGGGAGTGGGAGCAGTTCTTC
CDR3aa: CASSSNREWEQFF

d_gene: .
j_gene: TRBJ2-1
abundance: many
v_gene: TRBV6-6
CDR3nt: TGTGCCAGCAGTTACGGTACGGGTTGGGGTCACAATGAGCAGTTCTTC
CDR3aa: CASSYGTGWGHNEQFF

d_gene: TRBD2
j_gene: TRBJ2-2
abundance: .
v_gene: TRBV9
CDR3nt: TGTGCCAGCACTAGCGGGAGCGAAGGCGGGGAGCTGTTTTTT
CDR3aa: CASTSGSEGGELFF

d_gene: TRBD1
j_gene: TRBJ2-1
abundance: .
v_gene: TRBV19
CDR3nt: TGTGCCAGTAGTCTCCGGACAGGGGGTCCCTACAATGAGCAGTTCTTC
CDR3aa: CASSLRTGGPYNEQFF

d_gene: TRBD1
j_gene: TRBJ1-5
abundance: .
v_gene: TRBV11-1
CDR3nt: TGTGCCAGCAACAACGGGTGGGGGACAGAGGATCAGCCCCAGCATTTT
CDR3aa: CASNNGWGTEDQPQHF

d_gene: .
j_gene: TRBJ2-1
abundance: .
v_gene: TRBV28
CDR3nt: TGTGCCAGCAGCCACCCAGAAGGGGTCGATGAGCAGCTCTTC
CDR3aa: CASSHPEGVDEQLF

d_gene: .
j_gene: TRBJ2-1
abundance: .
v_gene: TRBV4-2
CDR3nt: TGTGCCAGCAGCCAAGATGCCCCGGCCACCTATCGACCCTTTTCCTACAATGAGCAGTTCTTC
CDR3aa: CASSQDAPATYRPFSYNEQFF

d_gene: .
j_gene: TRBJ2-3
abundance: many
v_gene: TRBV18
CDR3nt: TGTGCCAGCTCACCATTCCAGAGTCGTTCAGATACGCAGTATTTT
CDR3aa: CASSPFQSRSDTQYF

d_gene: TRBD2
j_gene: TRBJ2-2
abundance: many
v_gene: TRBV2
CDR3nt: TGTGCCAGCATTCCGGGACTACTTACCGGGGAGCTGTTTTTT
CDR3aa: CASIPGLLTGELFF

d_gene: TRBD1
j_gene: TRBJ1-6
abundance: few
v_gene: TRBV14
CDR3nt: TGTGCCAGCAGCCAAGCGCGGACAGGGGATTCACCCCTCCACTTT
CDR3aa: CASSQARTGDSPLHF

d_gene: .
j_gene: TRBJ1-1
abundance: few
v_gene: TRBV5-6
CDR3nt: TGTGCCAGCAGCTTGTGGGGGGCGAGGACTGAAGCTTTCTTT
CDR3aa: CASSLWGARTEAFF

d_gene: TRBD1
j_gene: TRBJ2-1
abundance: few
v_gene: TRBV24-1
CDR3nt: TGTGCCACCAGTGTCGGCCGGGACAGCCTGTACAATGAGCAGTTCTTC
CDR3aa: CATSVGRDSLYNEQFF

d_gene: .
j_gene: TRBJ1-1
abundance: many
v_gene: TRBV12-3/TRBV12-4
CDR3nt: TGTGCCAGCAGTTTAGCAATCCATACCATGAACACTGAAGCTTTCTTT
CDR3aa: CASSLAIHTMNTEAFF

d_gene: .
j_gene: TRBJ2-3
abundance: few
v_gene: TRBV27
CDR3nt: TGTGCCAGCAGTAGAGCGGAGACAGATACGCAGTATTTT
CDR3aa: CASSRAETDTQYF

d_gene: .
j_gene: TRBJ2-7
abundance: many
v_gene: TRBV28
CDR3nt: TGTGCCAGCAGGTTAACAGGGATCGGCGAGCAGTACTTC
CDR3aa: CASRLTGIGEQYF

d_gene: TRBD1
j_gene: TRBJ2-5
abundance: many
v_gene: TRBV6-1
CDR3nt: TGTGCCAGCACCGACCGGGACAGGGCCGCAGAGACCCAGTACTTC
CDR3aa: CASTDRDRAAETQYF

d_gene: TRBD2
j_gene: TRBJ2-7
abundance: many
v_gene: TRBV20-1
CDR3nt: TGCAGTGCTCAGATATCCCTAGCGGGGTTCTACGAGCAGTACTTC
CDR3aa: CSAQISLAGFYEQYF

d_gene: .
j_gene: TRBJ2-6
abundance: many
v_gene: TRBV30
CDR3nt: TGTGCCTGGATCCGTCCCGGGACACGTCGCTCTGGGGCCAACGTCCTGACTTTC
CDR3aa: CAWIRPGTRRSGANVLTF

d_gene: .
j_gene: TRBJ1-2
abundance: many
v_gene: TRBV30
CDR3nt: TGTGCCGGATTCCTAGGGGGTTTCGGCTACACCTTC
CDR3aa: CAGFLGGFGYTF

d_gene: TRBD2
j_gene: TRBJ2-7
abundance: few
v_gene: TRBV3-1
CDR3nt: TGTGCCAGCAGCCAAGCACGGGGTCTAGCGGGCTCCTACGAGCAGTACTTC
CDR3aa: CASSQARGLAGSYEQYF

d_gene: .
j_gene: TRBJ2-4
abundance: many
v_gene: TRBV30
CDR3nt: TGTGCCCTGGAAGGTCTAGCCAAAAACATTCAGTACTTC
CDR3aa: CALEGLAKNIQYF

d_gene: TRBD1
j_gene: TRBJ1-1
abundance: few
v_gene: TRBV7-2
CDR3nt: TGTGCCAGCAGCTTAATCCCGGGACAGGGTTACACTGAAGCTTTCTTT
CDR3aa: CASSLIPGQGYTEAFF

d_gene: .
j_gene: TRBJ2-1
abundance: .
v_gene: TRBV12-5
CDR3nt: TGTGCTAGTGGTTTGGGTGGATTCCTCGACAGATCGAGGGTATTCTTC
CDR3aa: CASGLGGFLDRSRVFF

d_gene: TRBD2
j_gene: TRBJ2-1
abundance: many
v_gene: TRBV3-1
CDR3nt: TGTGCCAGCAGCCAAGAGACTAGCGGGAGGGCCAGGAATGAGCAGTTCTTC
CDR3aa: CASSQETSGRARNEQFF

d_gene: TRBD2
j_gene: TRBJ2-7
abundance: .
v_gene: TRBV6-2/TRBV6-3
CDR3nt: TGTGCCAGCAGATCCAGCGGGAGGGCCTTAGACGAGCAGTACTTC
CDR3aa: CASRSSGRALDEQYF

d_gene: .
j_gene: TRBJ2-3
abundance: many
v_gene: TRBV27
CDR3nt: TGTGCCAGCGGCCCGGGGGGCTTCAGAGCGGTGGGTACGCAGTATTTT
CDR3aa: CASGPGGFRAVGTQYF

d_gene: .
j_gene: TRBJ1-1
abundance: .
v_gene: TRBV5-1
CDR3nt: TGCGCCAGCAGAGCCGGAGCAGAGAACACTGAAGCTTTCTTT
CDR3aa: CASRAGAENTEAFF

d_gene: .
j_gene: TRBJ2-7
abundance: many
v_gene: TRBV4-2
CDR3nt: TGTGCCAGCAGCCCCCGGCTCGGAGAGGGCTACGAGCAGTACTTC
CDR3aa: CASSPRLGEGYEQYF

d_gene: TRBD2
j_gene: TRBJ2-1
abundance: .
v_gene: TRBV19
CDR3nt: TGTGCCACCCTCCCGACTAGCGGGATCTATGAGCAGTTCTTC
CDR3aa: CATLPTSGIYEQFF

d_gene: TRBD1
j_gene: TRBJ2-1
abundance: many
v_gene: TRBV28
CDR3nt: TGTGCCAGCAGTTTATCGGACAGGGCCGGCAATGAGCAGTTCTTC
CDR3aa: CASSLSDRAGNEQFF

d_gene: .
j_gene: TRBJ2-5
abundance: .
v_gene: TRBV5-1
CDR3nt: TGCGCCAGCAGCTTCACGAGGGGTGAGACCCAGTACTTC
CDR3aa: CASSFTRGETQYF

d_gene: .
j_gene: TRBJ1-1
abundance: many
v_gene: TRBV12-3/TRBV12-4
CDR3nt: TGTGCCAGCAGTCGACAGGTAGGGGTGGGTGCTTTCTTT
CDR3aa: CASSRQVGVGAFF

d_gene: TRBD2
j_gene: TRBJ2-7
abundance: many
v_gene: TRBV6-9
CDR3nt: TGTGCCAGCAGTTATTCGTTAGCGGGAGTGTACGAGCAGTACTTC
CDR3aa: CASSYSLAGVYEQYF

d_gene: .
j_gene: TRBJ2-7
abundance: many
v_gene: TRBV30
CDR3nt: TGTGCCTGGAGTGCTAAAGACGAGCAGTACTTC
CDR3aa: CAWSAKDEQYF

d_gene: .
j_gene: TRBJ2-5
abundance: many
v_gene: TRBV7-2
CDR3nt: TGTGCCAGCAGCTCCGGATTCCAAGAGACCCAGTACTTC
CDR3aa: CASSSGFQETQYF

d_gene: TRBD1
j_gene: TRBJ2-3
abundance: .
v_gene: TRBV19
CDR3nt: TGTGCCAGTAGGGCGGACAGGGGGCTAACAGATACGCAGTATTTT
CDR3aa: CASRADRGLTDTQYF

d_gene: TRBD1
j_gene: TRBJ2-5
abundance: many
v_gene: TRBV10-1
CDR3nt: TGCGCCAGCAGCGCAGGGACAGGGGGCAAGACCCAGTACTTC
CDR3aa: CASSAGTGGKTQYF

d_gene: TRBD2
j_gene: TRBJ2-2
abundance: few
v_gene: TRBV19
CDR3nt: TGTGCCAGTAGTGCCGGGACTAGCGGCTACACCGGGGAGCTGTTTTTT
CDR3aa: CASSAGTSGYTGELFF

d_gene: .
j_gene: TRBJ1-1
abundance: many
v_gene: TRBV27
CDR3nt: TGTGCCAGCAGTTTAGTCGTGAAGGGCACTGAAGCTTTCTTT
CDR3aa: CASSLVVKGTEAFF